This TCR beta chain was documented in a study of CD8 T cells in ankylosing spondylitis. Study findings and constraints: A TCR beta motif made of fewer than 10 highly homologous variants seemed typical of ankylosing spondylitis blood.

Quantitative barcoded 5'-RACE was used to prepare TCR beta libraries. MiXCR, applied by TCRdb to the 5' RACE reads, yields one record per CDR3 protein. The profile shows around 770,000 distinct CDR3 sequences, 12% of them singletons. For this clonotype: Its antigen is not known.

The clonotype comes from a male donor with ankylosing spondylitis. Source material: blood, either unsorted or a sorted T cell fraction (not recorded which).

CDR3 in amino acids: CASSRSGTGDEKLFF. The CDR3 bases are TGTGCCAGCAGTCGTAGTGGGACAGGGGATGAAAAACTGTTTTTT. The rearrangement uses TRBV9 and TRBJ1-4, with 10 bases fitting TRBD1. From germline, CDR1 is SGDLS and CDR2 YYNGEE. The J segment lost 6 bases and the V segment lost 5 bases, leaving 7 bases of the junction unmatched. CDR3 length equals 15 residues.